The 24 T cell receptor beta chains below come from one sample, sequenced in a study of beta chain features in type 1 diabetes. What was sequenced were expressed TCRB transcripts, since all of the isolated RNA had been reverse transcribed. Clones were sequenced by immunoSEQ multiplex PCR, and TCRdb holds only the in-frame ones, with some missing. Among some 300,000 clones listed, approximately 8.1% were seen once. The sequencing sample was made of central memory CD4+ T cells from blood. The receptors were gathered from a woman aged 18-30 years in good health.

The rearrangement uses TRBV11-3 and TRBJ2-3; D is unresolved. Germline CDR1 SGHNT, CDR2 YENEEA. This CDR3 has 12 residues. Trimming removed 1 base from V and 5 bases from J, with 4 bases in between. The CDR3 loop reads CASSLARDTQYF. CDR3 DNA sequence: TGTGCCAGCAGCTTAGCCCGAGATACGCAGTATTTT.

This clone was seen many times. The rearrangement uses TRBV4-3 and TRBJ2-6; TRBD1 matches at 7 bases. CDR1 is LGHNA, CDR2 YSLEER, per germline. CDR3 length: 15 amino acids. Trimming at V came to 4 bases and at J to 2 bases, leaving 2 bases not matched to a gene. The CDR3 reads CASSRDRAGANVLTF. In DNA form, the CDR3 reads TGCGCCAGCAGCCGAGACAGGGCTGGGGCCAACGTCCTGACTTTC.

This clone came up a few times. This chain uses TRBV7-6 with TRBJ2-5; TRBD1 matches at 7 bases. Germline trimming cut 5 bases from V and 5 bases from J; bases unmatched to any gene: 2. Germline CDR1 and CDR2: SGHVS and FNYEAQ. This CDR3 region has 12 residues. This CDR3 reads CASSEGAETQYF. CDR3 sequence (DNA): TGTGCCAGCAGCGAGGGGGCGGAGACCCAGTACTTC.

The J gene is TRBJ2-3, the V gene TRBV7-3, with TRBD2 matching 10 bases. V lost 5 bases and J lost 2; bases outside the gene matches: 7. The CDR3 totals 16 residues. The germline CDR1 and CDR2 sequences are SGHTA and FQGTGA. This CDR3 is CASSAPLAGVTDTQYF. The CDR3 DNA is TGTGCCAGCAGCGCCCCCCTAGCGGGGGTCACAGATACGCAGTATTTT.

This chain joins TRBV20-1 and TRBJ2-1; D not certain. The CDR3 runs 11 residues. The ends were cut back, 3 bases at V and 10 bases at J, with 10 bases in the middle. CDR1 and CDR2 (germline): DFQATT, SNEGSKA (reference sequence). The CDR3 sequence: CSARDRIEQFF. The CDR3 region has the DNA TGCAGTGCTAGGGACCGTATAGAGCAGTTCTTC.

The chain uses TRBV7-2 and TRBJ2-5; 11 bases fit TRBD2. The CDR3 has 17 residues. In germline, CDR1 is SGHTA, CDR2 FQGNSA. V lost 1 base and J lost 1; bases outside the gene matches: 5. The CDR3 DNA reads TGTGCCAGCAGCTTAGTGACACTAGCGGGGGTCCAAGAGACCCAGTACTTC. Its protein is CASSLVTLAGVQETQYF.

This clone came up a few times. The J gene is TRBJ2-2, the V gene TRBV30, with 9 nucleotides matching TRBD1. Per the germline V gene, CDR1 is GTSNPN and CDR2 is SVGIG (reference sequence). V trimming: 5 bases; J trimming: 5 bases; junction bases outside the gene matches: 3. CDR3 length: 13 amino acids. Here the CDR3 reads CAWGQGLTGELFF. The CDR3 region has the DNA TGTGCCTGGGGACAGGGGCTTACCGGGGAGCTGTTTTTT.

This chain uses TRBV7-8 with TRBJ2-3; 8 positions agree with TRBD1. This CDR3 comprises 15 residues. The junction had 6 bases not matched to a gene; V was cut back by 5 bases and J by 2 bases. Per germline, CDR1 SGHVS and CDR2 FQNEAQ. The CDR3 coding sequence is TGTGCCAGCAGCGCGCGGGACAGGAACACAGATACGCAGTATTTT. Translated, it gives CASSARDRNTDTQYF.

This clone has a handful of counts. The chain has TRBV27 and TRBJ1-2; D perhaps matches TRBD1 (5 bases). The V and J ends lost 2 bases and 4 bases respectively, with 8 bases between them. CDR3 length: 13 amino acids. Germline CDR1 and CDR2: MNHEY and SMNVEV (reference sequence). The DNA for the CDR3 is TGTGCCAGCAGTTTACAGGGAGGCTATGGCTACACCTTC. As protein: CASSLQGGYGYTF.

This clone was detected many times. The chain uses TRBV6-5 and TRBJ2-6; D may be TRBD2 (5 bases). V lost 6 bases to trimming and J lost 0 bases, with 9 bases between them. The CDR3 extends over 15 amino acids. Germline lookup yields CDR1 MNHEY and CDR2 SVGAGI. The CDR3 loop reads CASSPGDSGANVLTF. DNA for the CDR3: TGTGCCAGCAGCCCCGGGGACTCTGGGGCCAACGTCCTGACTTTC.

This clone was seen more than once but under ten times. CDR3 region: CASSLEGQFSYNEQFF. For the CDR3, the DNA is TGTGCCAGCAGCTTGGAGGGACAGTTCTCCTACAATGAGCAGTTCTTC. This rearrangement joins TRBV5-4 to TRBJ2-1; 7 nucleotides line up with TRBD1. This CDR3 comprises 16 residues. The J segment lost 0 bases and the V segment lost 0 bases, leaving 3 bases of the junction unmatched. Germline CDR1 reads SGHNT; CDR2 reads YYREEE (reference sequence).

This clone has a handful of counts. The chain carries TRBV7-8 and TRBJ1-3, with D perhaps matching TRBD1 (5 bases). The V gene lost 1 base and the J gene lost 4 bases, with 14 bases spanning the gap. CDR1 SGHVS and CDR2 FQNEAQ come from the germline V gene. There are 16 residues in the CDR3. In DNA form, the CDR3 reads TGTGCCAGCAGCTTAGGGGAGGTGGGGCTCGGAAACACCATATATTTT. The encoded protein is CASSLGEVGLGNTIYF.

This rearrangement joins TRBV7-2 to TRBJ2-4; D is ambiguous. CDR3 length equals 11 residues. With 6 bases removed from V and 8 bases from J, the gap between germline ends came to 8 bases. From germline, CDR1 is SGHTA and CDR2 FQGNSA. The CDR3 is CASSERDIQYF. As DNA, the CDR3 is TGTGCCAGCAGTGAAAGGGACATTCAGTACTTC.

This clone occurred a few times. This sequence joins TRBV29-1 and TRBJ1-1, with no clear D. The V end was cut by 4 bases, the J end by 2 bases, with 8 bases between. The CDR3 has 12 residues. Per germline, CDR1 SQVTM and CDR2 ANQGSEA. CDR3 nucleotide sequence: TGCAGCGTTGCTTGGGGAAACACTGAAGCTTTCTTT. Amino acids: CSVAWGNTEAFF.

The sample holds a few counts of this clone. The V call is TRBV6-1, the J call TRBJ1-1, with D uncertain. In germline, CDR1 is MNHNS, CDR2 SASEGT. V lost 7 bases, J lost 1 base, and 13 bases lay in between. The CDR3 spans 14 residues. In nucleotides, the CDR3 is TGTGCCAGCACTACATTGGGCAAGAACACTGAAGCTTTCTTT. Protein: CASTTLGKNTEAFF.

This clone was found a few times. In DNA, the CDR3 is TGTGCCTGGAGTGTGGAGGGACGGCAGCCCCAGCATTTT. This translates into CAWSVEGRQPQHF. The chain uses TRBV30 and TRBJ1-5; D may be TRBD1 (5 bases). The germline V and J ends were trimmed by 0 bases and 7 bases, with 10 bases remaining between them. The CDR3 loop spans 13 amino acids. The germline V gene encodes CDR1 GTSNPN and CDR2 SVGIG (reference sequence).

In its sample, this clone was seen a few times. This chain uses TRBV2 with TRBJ1-1, with unresolved D. The CDR3 loop spans 12 amino acids. V lost 4 bases, J lost 3 bases, and 6 bases lay in between. CDR1 and CDR2 (germline): SNHLY, FYNNEI. CDR3 amino acids: CASSGAYTEAFF. DNA for the CDR3: TGTGCCAGCAGTGGGGCATACACTGAAGCTTTCTTT.

This clone was recorded at least ten times. Written as DNA, the CDR3 is TGTGCCAGCAGCCTGGTCGGAAATGAGCAGTTCTTC. Translation: CASSLVGNEQFF. The rearrangement links TRBV14 to TRBJ2-1; D uncertain. Germline assignment: CDR1 SGHDN and CDR2 FVKESK. Trimming removed 4 bases from V and 7 bases from J, with 8 bases in between. This CDR3 is 12 amino acids long.

The chain couples TRBV18 to TRBJ2-3; D remains ambiguous. Germline V gene lookup returns CDR1 KGHSH and CDR2 LQKENI. Trimming stripped 2 bases from V and 6 bases from J, with 12 bases between. CDR3 length: 14 residues. The CDR3 spells CASSPGGGGDTQYF. CDR3 nucleotides: TGTGCCAGCTCACCAGGCGGTGGCGGTGATACGCAGTATTTT. The entire variable domain, with the rest obtained from reference TRBV18 and TRBJ2-3, is as follows: NAGVMQNPRHLVRRRGQEARLRCSPMKGHSHVYWYRQLPEEGLKFMVYLQKENIIDESGMPKERFSAEFPKEGPSILRIQQVVRGDSAAYFCASSPGGGGDTQYFGPGTRLTVL.

This clone has more than one count but fewer than ten. The chain is built from TRBV5-6 and TRBJ2-5; 7 bases fit TRBD1. The V gene end was trimmed by 6 bases and the J gene end by 5 bases; junction bases not matched to a gene: 10. CDR1 and CDR2 from the germline V gene are SGHDT and YYEEEE. The CDR3 contains 14 residues. CDR3 loop: CASIYRGVGETQYF. The CDR3 region has the DNA TGTGCCAGCATCTACAGGGGAGTCGGGGAGACCCAGTACTTC.

In this sample, this clone turned up many times. The rearrangement links TRBV6-1 to TRBJ2-3, with 10 nucleotides matching TRBD1. This CDR3 is built from 14 residues. Per germline, CDR1 MNHNS and CDR2 SASEGT. The trim removed 4 bases at V and 8 bases at J, leaving 6 bases unmatched. CDR3 loop: CASSVGTGASTQYF. The CDR3 bases are TGTGCCAGCAGTGTGGGGACAGGGGCTAGTACGCAGTATTTT.

The genes are TRBV15 and TRBJ1-4; tentative D call: TRBD1 (5 bases). V lost 0 bases and J lost 5, with 13 bases in between. Germline CDR1 and CDR2: LNHNV and YYDKDF (reference sequence). The CDR3 is made up of 16 amino acids. CDR3 sequence reads: CATSRDLGQQNEKLFF. CDR3 DNA: TGTGCCACCAGCAGAGATCTGGGGCAGCAAAATGAAAAACTGTTTTTT.

This rearrangement joins TRBV7-9 to TRBJ2-2, with a tentative D call TRBD1 (5 bases). Germline CDR1 SEHNR, CDR2 FQNEAQ (reference sequence). This CDR3 spans 16 amino acids. V was pared by 0 bases and J by 0 bases, with 8 bases between. For the CDR3, the DNA is TGTGCCAGCAGCTTAGCGAGACAGTCGAACACCGGGGAGCTGTTTTTT. This translates into CASSLARQSNTGELFF.

The table lists this clone with a few counts. This chain uses TRBV18 with TRBJ1-4, with 7 bases matching TRBD1. J lost 7 bases, V lost 4 bases, and 3 bases had no gene match. The CDR3 loop spans 13 amino acids. Germline values: CDR1 KGHSH, CDR2 LQKENI. CDR3 in amino acids: CASSRDRGEKLFF. As DNA, the CDR3 is TGTGCCAGCTCACGGGACAGAGGTGAAAAACTGTTTTTT.